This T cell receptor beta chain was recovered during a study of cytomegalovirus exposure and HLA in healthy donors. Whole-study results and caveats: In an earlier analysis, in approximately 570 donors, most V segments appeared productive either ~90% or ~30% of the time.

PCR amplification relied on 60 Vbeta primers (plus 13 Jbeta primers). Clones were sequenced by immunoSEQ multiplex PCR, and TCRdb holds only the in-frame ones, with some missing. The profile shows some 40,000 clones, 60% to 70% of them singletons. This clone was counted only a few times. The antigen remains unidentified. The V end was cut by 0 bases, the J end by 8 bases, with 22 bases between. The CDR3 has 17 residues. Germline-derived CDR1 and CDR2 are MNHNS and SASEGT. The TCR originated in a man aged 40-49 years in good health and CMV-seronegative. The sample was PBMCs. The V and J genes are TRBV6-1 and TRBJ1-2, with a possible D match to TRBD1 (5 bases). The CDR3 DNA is TGTGCCAGCAGTGAAGCGAGGCTTAGGGGCCTAAACTCCGGCTACACCTTC. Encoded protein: CASSEARLRGLNSGYTF.